A selection of T cell receptor beta chains follows, all from one sample in a study of early T cells in non-severe SARS-CoV-2 infection. TCRdb re-called the 5' RACE reads with MiXCR, one entry per CDR3 protein. This table holds over 25,000 distinct CDR3 sequences, 5.4% found once. Sequenced material: whole blood. The receptors derive from an adult who was a healthcare worker with PCR-confirmed SARS-CoV-2 infection or an uninfected control (not recorded which). Both conserved end residues are part of each CDR3. D genes are given only for firm matches. A clone size is listed for some rows: how often the clone was seen (once, few, many), or a class if it is expanded.

>TRBJ1-1|TRBV5-6|many|.
CASSLGKTEAFF
TGTGCCAGCAGCTTGGGTAAAACTGAAGCTTTCTTT
>TRBJ2-1|TRBV20-1|many|.
CSARDPTRLQGPSLSSNEQFF
TGCAGTGCTAGAGATCCGACCCGACTCCAGGGGCCATCCCTCAGCTCCAATGAGCAGTTCTTC
>TRBJ2-1|TRBV5-1|many|TRBD2
CASSLPLAGVGDEQFF
TGCGCCAGCAGCTTGCCTCTAGCGGGAGTCGGGGATGAGCAGTTCTTC
>TRBJ1-3|TRBV28|many|.
CASSLPTGTGNTIYF
TGTGCCAGCAGTTTACCCACAGGAACTGGAAACACCATATATTTT
>TRBJ2-2|TRBV7-9|many|.
CASRIKQEGLFF
TGTGCCAGCAGGATAAAGCAAGAGGGGCTGTTTTTT
>TRBJ1-5|TRBV6-2/TRBV6-3|many|.
CASSRSGGQPQHF
TGTGCCAGCAGTCGATCGGGGGGTCAGCCCCAGCATTTT
>TRBJ2-1|TRBV11-3|.|TRBD2
CASSQRGDEQFF
TGTGCCAGCAGCCAGCGGGGCGATGAGCAGTTCTTC
>TRBJ1-6|TRBV5-1|few|.
CASKEANSPLHF
TGCGCCAGCAAGGAGGCCAATTCACCCCTCCACTTT
>TRBJ1-5|TRBV6-1|.|TRBD1
CASIPRTGGTSNQPQHF
TGTGCCAGCATTCCTCGGACAGGGGGGACGAGCAATCAGCCCCAGCATTTT
>TRBJ2-7|TRBV29-1|.|.
CSVSGPYHSYEQYF
TGCAGCGTTTCCGGGCCTTACCACTCCTACGAGCAGTACTTC
>TRBJ2-3|TRBV29-1|many|TRBD1
CSVGQGAPDTQYF
TGCAGCGTTGGACAGGGGGCGCCTGATACGCAGTATTTT
>TRBJ1-1|TRBV5-4|many|TRBD1
CASNLGQGMNTEAFF
TGTGCCAGCAACCTTGGACAGGGAATGAACACTGAAGCTTTCTTT
>TRBJ2-1|TRBV5-1|medium-sized|TRBD1
CASSLEDRGNEQFF
TGCGCCAGCAGCTTGGAGGACAGGGGGAATGAGCAGTTCTTC
>TRBJ2-7|TRBV6-2/TRBV6-3|.|.
CASASRGSYEQYF
TGTGCCAGCGCAAGCCGGGGCAGCTACGAGCAGTACTTC
>TRBJ1-1|TRBV7-9|many|.
CASSLADEAFF
TGTGCCAGCAGCTTAGCCGATGAAGCTTTCTTT
>TRBJ1-2|TRBV6-5|few|.
CASSYAWEGYGYTF
TGTGCCAGCAGTTACGCGTGGGAGGGCTATGGCTACACCTTC
>TRBJ1-1|TRBV3-1|many|.
CASSQGSMWGTEVFF
TGTGCCAGCAGCCAAGGGTCTATGTGGGGCACTGAAGTTTTCTTT
>TRBJ2-1|TRBV20-1|.|TRBD1
CSARDGTGSLNEQFF
TGCAGTGCTAGAGACGGGACAGGGTCTCTAAATGAGCAGTTCTTC
>TRBJ2-7|TRBV4-3|many|TRBD2
CASSQDSLAQTYEQYF
TGCGCCAGCAGCCAAGATTCACTAGCGCAAACCTACGAGCAGTACTTC
>TRBJ1-2|TRBV20-1|.|.
CSAGTVPNGYTF
TGCAGTGCTGGAACAGTGCCGAATGGCTACACCTTC
>TRBJ2-7|TRBV30|many|.
CAWSFGGEVYEQYF
TGTGCCTGGAGTTTTGGCGGTGAGGTCTACGAGCAGTACTTC
>TRBJ1-3|TRBV18|.|.
CASSPANAGNTIYF
TGTGCCAGCTCACCGGCCAACGCGGGAAACACCATATATTTT
>TRBJ2-3|TRBV6-2/TRBV6-3|medium-sized|TRBD2
CASRGLAGTDTQYF
TGTGCCAGTAGAGGACTAGCGGGCACAGATACGCAGTATTTT
>TRBJ1-3|TRBV28|few|.
CASSSGGAGNTIYF
TGTGCCAGCAGCTCCGGCGGGGCTGGAAACACCATATATTTT
>TRBJ1-1|TRBV28|few|.
CASSRMGPGAEAFF
TGTGCCAGCAGTAGGATGGGACCAGGGGCGGAAGCTTTCTTT
>TRBJ1-3|TRBV19|once|TRBD1
CASSIGTAGNTIYF
TGTGCCAGTAGTATCGGGACAGCTGGAAACACCATATATTTT
>TRBJ2-5|TRBV7-8|many|.
CASSQIGLEVETQYF
TGTGCCAGCAGCCAAATAGGGCTAGAGGTGGAGACCCAGTACTTC
>TRBJ2-7|TRBV27|.|.
CASSLSTGNPYEQYF
TGTGCCAGCAGTTTATCTACAGGGAACCCCTACGAGCAGTACTTC